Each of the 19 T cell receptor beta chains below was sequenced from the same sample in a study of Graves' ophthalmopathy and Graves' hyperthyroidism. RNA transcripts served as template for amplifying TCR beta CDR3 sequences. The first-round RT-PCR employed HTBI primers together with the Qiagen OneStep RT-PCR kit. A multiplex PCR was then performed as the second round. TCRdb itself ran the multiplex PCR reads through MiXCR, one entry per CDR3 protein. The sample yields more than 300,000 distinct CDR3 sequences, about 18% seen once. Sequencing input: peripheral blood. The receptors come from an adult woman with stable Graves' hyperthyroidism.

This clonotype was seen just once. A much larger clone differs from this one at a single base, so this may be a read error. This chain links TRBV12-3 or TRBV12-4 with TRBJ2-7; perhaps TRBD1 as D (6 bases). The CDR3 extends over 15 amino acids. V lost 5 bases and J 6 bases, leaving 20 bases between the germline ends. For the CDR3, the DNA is TGTGCCAGCAGTCATACCGACAGGTGGCGGGCCGAGCAGTACTTC. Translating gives CASSHTDRWRAEQYF.

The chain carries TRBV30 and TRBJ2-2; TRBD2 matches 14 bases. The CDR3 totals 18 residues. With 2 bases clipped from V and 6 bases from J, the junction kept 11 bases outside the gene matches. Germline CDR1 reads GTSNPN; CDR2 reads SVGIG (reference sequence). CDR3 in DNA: TGTGCCTGGAGTATCGGAGAGGGACTAGCGGGAGTCCCCGGGGAGCTGTTTTTT. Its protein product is CAWSIGEGLAGVPGELFF.

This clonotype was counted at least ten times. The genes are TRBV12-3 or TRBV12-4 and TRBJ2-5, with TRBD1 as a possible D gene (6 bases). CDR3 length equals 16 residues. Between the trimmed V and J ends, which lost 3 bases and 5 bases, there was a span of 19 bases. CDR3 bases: TGTGCCAGCAGTTTTTTAGACGCCAGGGGCGTGGAGACCCAGTACTTC. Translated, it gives CASSFLDARGVETQYF.

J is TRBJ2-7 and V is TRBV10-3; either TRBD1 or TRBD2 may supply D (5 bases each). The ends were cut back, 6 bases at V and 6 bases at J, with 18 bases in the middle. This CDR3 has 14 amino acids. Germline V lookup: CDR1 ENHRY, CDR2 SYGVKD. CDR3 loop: CAISPGTETFEQYF. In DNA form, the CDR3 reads TGTGCCATCAGCCCCGGGACCGAGACTTTCGAGCAGTACTTC.

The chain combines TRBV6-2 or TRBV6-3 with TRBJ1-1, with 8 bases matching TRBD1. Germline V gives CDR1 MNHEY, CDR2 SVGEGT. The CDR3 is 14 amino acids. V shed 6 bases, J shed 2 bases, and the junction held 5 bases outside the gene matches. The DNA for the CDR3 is TGTGCCAGCAGGGTCAGGGGGCGAAACACTGAAGCTTTCTTT. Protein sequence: CASRVRGRNTEAFF.

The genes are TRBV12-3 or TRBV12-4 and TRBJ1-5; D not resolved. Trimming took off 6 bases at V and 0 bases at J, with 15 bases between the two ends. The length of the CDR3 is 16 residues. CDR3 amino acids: CASRYYWADSNQPQHF. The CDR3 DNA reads TGTGCCAGCAGGTACTATTGGGCGGATAGCAATCAGCCCCAGCATTTT.

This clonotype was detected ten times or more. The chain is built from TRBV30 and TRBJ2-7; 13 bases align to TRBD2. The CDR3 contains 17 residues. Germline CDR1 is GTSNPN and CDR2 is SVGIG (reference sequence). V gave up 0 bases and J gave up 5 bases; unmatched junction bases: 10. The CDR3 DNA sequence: TGTGCCTGGAGTGTACGACTAGCGGGAGGAAGAGGTAACGAGCAGTACTTC. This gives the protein CAWSVRLAGGRGNEQYF.

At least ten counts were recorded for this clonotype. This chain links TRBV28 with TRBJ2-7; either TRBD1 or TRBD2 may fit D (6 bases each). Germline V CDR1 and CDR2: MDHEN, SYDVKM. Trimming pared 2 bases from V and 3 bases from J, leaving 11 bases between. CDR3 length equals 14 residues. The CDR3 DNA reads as TGTGCCAGCAGTTTACTCAGGGGACTCTACGAGCAGTACTTC. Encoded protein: CASSLLRGLYEQYF.

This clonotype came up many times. This CDR3 is CASGYSDSYNSPLHF. In nucleotides, the CDR3 is TGTGCTAGTGGTTACAGTGACTCCTATAATTCACCCCTCCACTTT. This rearrangement joins TRBV12-5 to TRBJ1-6; unclear D gene. The germline V and J ends were trimmed by 4 bases and 0 bases, with 7 bases remaining between them. Germline lookup yields CDR1 LGHNT and CDR2 FRNRAP. CDR3 size: 15 residues.

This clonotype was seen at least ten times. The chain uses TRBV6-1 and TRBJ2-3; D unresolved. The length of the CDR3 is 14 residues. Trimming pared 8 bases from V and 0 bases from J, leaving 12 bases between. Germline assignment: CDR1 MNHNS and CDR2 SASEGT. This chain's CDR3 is CASRPVASTDTQYF. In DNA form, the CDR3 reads TGTGCCAGCCGGCCAGTCGCTAGCACAGATACGCAGTATTTT.

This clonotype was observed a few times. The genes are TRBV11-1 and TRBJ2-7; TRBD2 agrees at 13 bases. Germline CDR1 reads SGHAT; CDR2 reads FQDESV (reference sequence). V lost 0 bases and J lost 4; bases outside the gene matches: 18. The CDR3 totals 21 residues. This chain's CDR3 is CASSLASPLTSGRASSYEQYF. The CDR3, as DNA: TGTGCCAGCAGCTTAGCCTCCCCCCTTACTAGCGGGAGGGCCAGTTCATACGAGCAGTACTTC.

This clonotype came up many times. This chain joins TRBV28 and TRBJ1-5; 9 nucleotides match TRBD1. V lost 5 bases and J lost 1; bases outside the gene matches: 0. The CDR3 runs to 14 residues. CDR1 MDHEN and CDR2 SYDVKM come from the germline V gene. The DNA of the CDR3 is TGTGCCAGCAGTGGGACAGGGAGCAATCAGCCCCAGCATTTT. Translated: CASSGTGSNQPQHF.

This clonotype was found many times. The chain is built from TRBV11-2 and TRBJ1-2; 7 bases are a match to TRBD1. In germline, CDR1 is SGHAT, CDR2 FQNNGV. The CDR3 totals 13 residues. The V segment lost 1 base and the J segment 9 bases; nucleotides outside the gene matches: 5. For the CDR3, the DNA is TGTGCCAGCAGCTTAGGACAGGGATGGAGCTACACCTTC. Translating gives CASSLGQGWSYTF.

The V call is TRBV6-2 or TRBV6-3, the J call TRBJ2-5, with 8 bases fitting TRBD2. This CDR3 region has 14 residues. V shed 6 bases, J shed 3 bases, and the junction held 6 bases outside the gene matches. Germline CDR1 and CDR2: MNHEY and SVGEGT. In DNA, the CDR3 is TGTGCCAGCAGCCCGATAGCGGGAAAAGAGACCCAGTACTTC. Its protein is CASSPIAGKETQYF.

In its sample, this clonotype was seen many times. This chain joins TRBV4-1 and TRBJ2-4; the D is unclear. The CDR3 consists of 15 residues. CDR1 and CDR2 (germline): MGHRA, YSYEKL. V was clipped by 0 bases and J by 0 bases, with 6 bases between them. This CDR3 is CASSQEPVAKNIQYF. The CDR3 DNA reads TGCGCCAGCAGCCAAGAACCAGTAGCCAAAAACATTCAGTACTTC.

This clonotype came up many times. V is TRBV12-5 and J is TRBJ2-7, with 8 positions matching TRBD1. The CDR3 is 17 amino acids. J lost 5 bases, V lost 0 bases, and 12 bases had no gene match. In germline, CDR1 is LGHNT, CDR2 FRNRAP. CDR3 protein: CASGLVLRTGTVDEQYF. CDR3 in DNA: TGTGCTAGTGGTTTGGTACTTAGGACAGGGACCGTGGACGAGCAGTACTTC.

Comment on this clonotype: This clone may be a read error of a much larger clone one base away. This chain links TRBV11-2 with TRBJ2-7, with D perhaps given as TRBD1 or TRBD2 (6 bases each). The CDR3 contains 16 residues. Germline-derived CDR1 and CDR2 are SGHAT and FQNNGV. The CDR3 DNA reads TGTGCCAGCGGCTTAGGGGGGCACAGGGCCGGGGGAGAGCAGTACTTC. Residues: CASGLGGHRAGGEQYF.

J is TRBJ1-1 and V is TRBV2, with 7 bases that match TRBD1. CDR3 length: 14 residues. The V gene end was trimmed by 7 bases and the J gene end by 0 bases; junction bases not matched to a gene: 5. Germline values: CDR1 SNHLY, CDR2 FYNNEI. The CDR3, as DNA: TGTGCCAGCATATCGGGACAGTTGAACACTGAAGCTTTCTTT. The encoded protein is CASISGQLNTEAFF. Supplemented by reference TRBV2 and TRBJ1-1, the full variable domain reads EPEVTQTPSHQVTQMGQEVILRCVPISNHLYFYWYRQILGQKVEFLVSFYNNEISEKSEIFDDQFSVERPDGSNFTLKIRSTKLEDSAMYFCASISGQLNTEAFFGQGTRLTVV.

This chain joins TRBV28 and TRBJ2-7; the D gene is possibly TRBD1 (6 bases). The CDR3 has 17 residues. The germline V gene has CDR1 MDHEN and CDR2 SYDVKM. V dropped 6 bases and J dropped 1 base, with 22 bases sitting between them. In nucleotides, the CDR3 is TGTGCCAGCAGAAATTCGGAGAACAGGGTTAGGTCCTACGAGCAGTACTTC. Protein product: CASRNSENRVRSYEQYF.